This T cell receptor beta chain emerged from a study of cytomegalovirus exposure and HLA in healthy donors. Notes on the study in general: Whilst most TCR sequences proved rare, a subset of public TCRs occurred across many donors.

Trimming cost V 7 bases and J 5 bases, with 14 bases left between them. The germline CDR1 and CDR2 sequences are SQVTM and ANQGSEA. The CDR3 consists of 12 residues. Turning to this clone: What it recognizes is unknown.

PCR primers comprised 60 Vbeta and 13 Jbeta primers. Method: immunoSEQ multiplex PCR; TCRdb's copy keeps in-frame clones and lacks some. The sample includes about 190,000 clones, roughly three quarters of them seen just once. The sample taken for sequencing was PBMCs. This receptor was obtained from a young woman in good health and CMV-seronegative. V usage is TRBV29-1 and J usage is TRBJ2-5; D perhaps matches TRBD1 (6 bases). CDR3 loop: CSARGYRETQYF. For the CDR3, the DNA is TGCAGCGCCAGGGGTTACCGGGAGACCCAGTACTTC.